These T cell receptor beta chains were read from a single sample in a study of cytomegalovirus exposure and HLA in healthy donors. Profiling relied on immunoSEQ multiplex PCR, and the TCRdb table lists in-frame clones only, not all of them. Of tens of thousands of clones listed, approximately 96% are singletons. The sequencing input was PBMCs. Receptors originate from a man under 40 in good health and CMV-seropositive. Both conserved end residues are part of each CDR3. D genes are given only for firm matches. Rows may omit the clone size; those that give it use once, few, many or a size class.

D,V,J,size,CDR3,DNA
TRBD1,TRBV18,TRBJ1-1,-,CASSPPLNRDRVTTEAFF,TGTGCCAGCTCACCACCGTTAAACCGGGACAGGGTGACCACTGAAGCTTTCTTT
-,TRBV30,TRBJ2-7,-,CAWSKGVTYEQYF,TGTGCCTGGAGTAAGGGGGTGACCTACGAGCAGTACTTC
-,TRBV19,TRBJ1-1,-,CASSIDVGATGSTFF,TGTGCCAGTAGTATAGATGTTGGGGCTACAGGGTCAACTTTCTTT
TRBD2,TRBV9,TRBJ2-1,-,CASSFVGLAGDNEQFF,TGTGCCAGCAGCTTCGTCGGACTAGCGGGAGACAATGAGCAGTTCTTC
-,TRBV30,TRBJ2-7,-,CAWKDSSYEQYF,TGTGCCTGGAAGGACTCATCCTACGAGCAGTACTTC
TRBD2,TRBV29-1,TRBJ2-1,-,CSVEGRAWGGNEQFF,TGCAGCGTTGAAGGCAGGGCTTGGGGGGGCAATGAGCAGTTCTTC
-,TRBV9,TRBJ2-6,-,CASSPLGGSGANVLTF,TGTGCCAGCAGCCCCCTCGGAGGGAGTGGGGCCAACGTCCTGACTTTC
-,TRBV13,TRBJ2-3,-,CASSPDRSCTQYF,TGTGCCAGCAGCCCGGACAGATCATGCACGCAGTATTTT
-,TRBV4-1,TRBJ1-1,-,CASSQGAQGVAGEAFF,TGCGCCAGCAGCCAAGGAGCCCAGGGTGTAGCGGGTGAAGCTTTCTTT
-,TRBV7-9,TRBJ2-7,-,CASSLALAGAGEQYF,TGTGCCAGCAGCTTAGCCCTGGCAGGGGCCGGCGAGCAGTACTTC
-,TRBV7-9,TRBJ2-7,-,CASSSPRETAFYEQYF,TGTGCCAGCAGCTCGCCCCGGGAGACAGCTTTCTACGAGCAGTACTTC
-,TRBV7-8,TRBJ2-3,-,CASSIPGRGTDTQYF,TGTGCCAGCAGCATACCAGGGAGGGGGACCGATACGCAGTATTTT
TRBD2,TRBV29-1,TRBJ2-1,once,CSASGRAYNEQFF,TGCAGCGCAAGCGGGAGGGCATACAATGAGCAGTTCTTC
TRBD1,TRBV23-1,TRBJ2-7,-,CASRGRDSLYEQYF,TGCGCCAGCAGGGGACGGGACAGCCTCTACGAGCAGTACTTC
TRBD2,TRBV5-1,TRBJ2-5,-,CASGEGGRRVAETQYF,TGCGCCAGCGGCGAGGGCGGGAGAAGGGTGGCGGAGACCCAGTACTTC
TRBD1,TRBV28,TRBJ2-6,-,CASRTGGAGANVLTF,TGTGCCAGCAGGACAGGGGGTGCTGGGGCCAACGTCCTGACTTTC
-,TRBV7-2,TRBJ1-5,-,CASSLRGWGGNQPQHF,TGTGCCAGCAGCCTCCGGGGCTGGGGGGGGAATCAGCCCCAGCATTTT
TRBD1,TRBV6-1,TRBJ1-1,-,CASGEGQGEVKTEAFF,TGTGCCAGCGGGGAAGGACAGGGGGAAGTGAAGACTGAAGCTTTCTTT
TRBD2,TRBV5-4,TRBJ2-7,-,CASSPRLAGDEQYF,TGTGCCAGCAGCCCCCGACTAGCGGGAGACGAGCAGTACTTC
-,TRBV28,TRBJ2-7,-,CASFPNGGIHYEQYF,TGTGCCAGCTTTCCAAACGGGGGAATTCACTACGAGCAGTACTTC
-,TRBV10-3,TRBJ1-1,few,CASWGRTEAFF,TGTGCCTCGTGGGGGCGGACTGAAGCTTTCTTT
TRBD1,TRBV27,TRBJ2-7,-,CAILQTGEVYEQYF,TGTGCCATCCTCCAAACAGGGGAAGTCTACGAGCAGTACTTC
TRBD2,TRBV5-1,TRBJ2-5,once,CASSRTSGRAETQYF,TGCGCCAGCAGCAGGACTAGCGGGAGGGCAGAGACCCAGTACTTC
-,TRBV29-1,TRBJ2-7,-,CSVDLQGIKIYEQYF,TGCAGCGTTGACCTGCAGGGAATCAAAATCTACGAGCAGTACTTC
-,TRBV4-3,TRBJ1-1,-,CASSQGPGGFNTEAFF,TGCGCCAGCAGCCAAGGCCCTGGAGGCTTCAACACTGAAGCTTTCTTT
-,TRBV13,TRBJ2-1,-,CASSAISSRGEQFF,TGTGCCAGCAGCGCGATTTCTAGCCGGGGGGAGCAGTTCTTC
-,TRBV9,TRBJ1-1,-,CASSVQGGGEAFF,TGTGCCAGCAGCGTACAGGGCGGCGGTGAAGCTTTCTTT
TRBD2,TRBV6-6,TRBJ2-7,-,CASSSNTGRGTYEQYF,TGTGCCAGCAGTTCGAACACGGGGAGGGGAACCTACGAGCAGTACTTC
-,TRBV7-2,TRBJ2-7,-,CASSRAGETYEQYF,TGTGCCAGCAGTAGGGCAGGGGAGACCTACGAGCAGTACTTC
TRBD2,TRBV7-9,TRBJ2-3,-,CASSPGTSGVGDTQYF,TGTGCCAGCAGCCCTGGGACTAGCGGTGTTGGGGATACGCAGTATTTT
-,TRBV27,TRBJ2-3,once,CASSFGSTQYF,TGTGCCAGCAGTTTCGGGAGTACGCAGTATTTT
-,TRBV19,TRBJ1-1,-,CASRDRPYLEAFF,TGTGCCAGCAGGGATCGCCCTTATCTTGAAGCTTTCTTT
TRBD1,TRBV19,TRBJ2-7,-,CASSRSKGQGDEQYF,TGTGCCAGTAGTAGGTCGAAGGGACAGGGGGACGAGCAGTACTTC
-,TRBV11-1,TRBJ2-5,-,CASSSSRGWETQYF,TGTGCCAGCAGCTCCAGCCGGGGGTGGGAGACCCAGTACTTC
-,TRBV6-1,TRBJ2-7,once,CASSEGAGLYYEQYF,TGTGCCAGCAGTGAAGGGGCAGGACTTTACTACGAGCAGTACTTC
-,TRBV29-1,TRBJ2-3,-,CSVEAADTQYF,TGCAGCGTTGAGGCGGCAGATACGCAGTATTTT
TRBD2,TRBV7-8,TRBJ2-7,few,CASSARLAGGPYEQYF,TGTGCCAGCAGCGCCCGACTAGCGGGAGGTCCCTACGAGCAGTACTTC
-,TRBV28,TRBJ1-2,-,CASSPRLYGYTF,TGTGCCAGCAGTCCCCGTTTATATGGCTACACCTTC
TRBD1,TRBV25-1,TRBJ1-4,-,CASSNTGASRPLWEKLFF,TGTGCCAGCAGTAATACAGGGGCCAGCCGCCCCCTATGGGAAAAACTGTTTTTT
-,TRBV5-1,TRBJ2-2,-,CASSLGAANTGELFF,TGCGCCAGCAGCTTGGGAGCTGCTAACACCGGGGAGCTGTTTTTT
-,TRBV2,TRBJ2-3,-,CASSDSRLAVSQYF,TGTGCCAGCAGTGATAGTCGCCTAGCCGTTTCGCAGTATTTT
TRBD1,TRBV7-2,TRBJ1-5,-,CASSSRDREPQHF,TGTGCCAGCAGCTCCCGGGACAGGGAACCCCAGCATTTT
-,TRBV27,TRBJ1-1,-,CASSLYADNTEAFF,TGTGCCAGCAGTTTATATGCAGATAACACTGAAGCTTTCTTT
TRBD2,TRBV19,TRBJ2-2,-,CASNRAGGPGELFF,TGTGCCAGTAATAGGGCGGGAGGGCCCGGGGAGCTGTTTTTT
TRBD2,TRBV15,TRBJ2-3,-,CATSRPRTSPDTQYF,TGTGCCACCAGCAGACCTCGGACTAGCCCAGATACGCAGTATTTT
-,TRBV14,TRBJ2-7,-,CASSQDWGLPLEQYF,TGTGCCAGCAGCCAAGATTGGGGGCTCCCTCTCGAGCAGTACTTC
-,TRBV5-1,TRBJ2-3,-,CASSLGLWGTFSTDTQYF,TGCGCCAGCAGCCTAGGACTATGGGGAACGTTTAGCACAGATACGCAGTATTTT
-,TRBV4-3,TRBJ2-7,-,CASSQDREVSYEQYF,TGCGCCAGCAGCCAAGACAGGGAGGTTTCCTACGAGCAGTACTTC
-,TRBV6-4,TRBJ1-1,-,CASSDSPGRGNTEAFF,TGTGCCAGCAGTGACTCTCCCGGACGGGGGAACACTGAAGCTTTCTTT
-,TRBV28,TRBJ2-1,once,CASTRGPYNEQFF,TGTGCCAGCACGCGGGGGCCGTACAATGAGCAGTTCTTC
-,TRBV6-1,TRBJ2-1,-,CASTMTGTYEQFF,TGTGCCAGCACCATGACAGGGACTTATGAGCAGTTCTTC
TRBD2,TRBV4-2,TRBJ2-7,once,CASSQDTSAYEQYF,TGTGCCAGCAGCCAAGATACTAGCGCCTACGAGCAGTACTTC
TRBD2,TRBV7-2,TRBJ2-7,-,CASSLGLAGTYEQYF,TGTGCCAGCAGCTTAGGCCTAGCGGGGACCTACGAGCAGTACTTC